A selection of T cell receptor beta chains follows, all from one sample in a study of T cells after yellow fever vaccination. TCRdb re-analysed the 5' RACE reads in MiXCR, keeping a single row per CDR3 protein. The top ten clones hold approximately 39% of a sample with more than 95,000 distinct CDR3 sequences, roughly 15% of them seen once. Source: CD8+ T cells sorted from PBMCs, taken 5 days after the yellow fever booster vaccination. The receptors originated from a man between 18 and 35 years old who received the YFV17D yellow fever vaccine. Each CDR3 is given with its conserved first and last residue. The order of the fields is J gene, clone size, D gene, V gene, CDR3 protein, CDR3 DNA. A D gene is named only where the DNA matches it firmly. Some rows mark clone size as missing; the rest say once, few, many or name a class of expanded clone.

TRBJ2-2,many,.,TRBV4-3,CASSQDLEFSGELFF,TGCGCCAGCAGCCAAGATCTGGAGTTTTCCGGGGAGCTGTTTTTT
TRBJ2-7,few,.,TRBV4-1,CASSGGGDYEQYF,TGCGCCAGCAGCGGAGGAGGGGACTACGAGCAGTACTTC
TRBJ2-1,few,.,TRBV7-3,CASSLTGTSYNEQFF,TGTGCCAGCAGCTTAACAGGGACGTCCTACAATGAGCAGTTCTTC
TRBJ2-7,few,.,TRBV10-3,CAISEPGRDYEQYF,TGTGCCATCAGTGAACCGGGACGAGACTACGAGCAGTACTTC
TRBJ1-6,.,.,TRBV12-3/TRBV12-4,CASSSGNYYNSPLHF,TGTGCCAGCAGTTCAGGGAACTACTATAATTCACCCCTCCACTTT
TRBJ2-5,few,.,TRBV6-2/TRBV6-3,CASSNPRGQETQYF,TGTGCCAGCAGCAACCCCAGGGGCCAAGAGACCCAGTACTTC
TRBJ2-2,.,.,TRBV20-1,CSARDITSNTGELFF,TGCAGTGCTAGAGATATCACCTCGAACACCGGGGAGCTGTTTTTT
TRBJ2-4,few,.,TRBV10-2,CASSPPGFANIQYF,TGCGCCAGCAGTCCGCCAGGGTTCGCAAACATTCAGTACTTC
TRBJ2-1,.,.,TRBV4-1,CASSQEPASSYNEQFF,TGCGCCAGCAGCCAAGAACCAGCCAGCTCCTACAATGAGCAGTTCTTC
TRBJ2-7,.,TRBD1,TRBV4-2,CASSQLRTGTASHEQYF,TGTGCCAGCAGCCAACTCAGAACCGGGACAGCTTCCCACGAGCAGTACTTC
TRBJ1-5,.,TRBD1,TRBV6-2/TRBV6-3,CASSYTDRATQHF,TGTGCCAGCAGTTACACGGACAGGGCGACCCAGCATTTT
TRBJ1-2,few,.,TRBV12-3/TRBV12-4,CASSFHGYTF,TGTGCCAGCAGTTTTCATGGCTACACCTTC
TRBJ2-7,.,.,TRBV6-2/TRBV6-3,CASSQTASYEQYF,TGTGCCAGCAGCCAAACGGCCTCCTACGAGCAGTACTTC
TRBJ2-5,.,TRBD1,TRBV7-8,CASSFPDRVKETQYF,TGTGCCAGCAGCTTCCCGGACAGGGTTAAAGAGACCCAGTACTTC
TRBJ1-2,.,.,TRBV6-5,CASSYSIHPGPNGYTF,TGTGCCAGCAGTTACTCGATCCATCCAGGGCCGAATGGCTACACCTTC
TRBJ2-3,many,TRBD1,TRBV6-6,CASRLWDRGADTQYF,TGTGCCAGCAGACTATGGGACAGGGGGGCAGATACGCAGTATTTT
TRBJ2-1,many,TRBD2,TRBV4-2,CASSQEKSGGPYNEQFF,TGTGCCAGCAGCCAAGAGAAGTCGGGGGGTCCGTACAATGAGCAGTTCTTC
TRBJ2-7,many,.,TRBV4-2,CASSPLGGDYEQYF,TGTGCCAGCAGCCCACTCGGCGGGGACTACGAGCAGTACTTC
TRBJ2-3,few,TRBD2,TRBV7-9,CASSFALAGGRTQYF,TGTGCCAGCAGCTTCGCTCTAGCGGGGGGGCGTACGCAGTATTTT
TRBJ1-4,.,TRBD1,TRBV14,CASSLRTGNEKLFF,TGTGCCAGCAGCCTCAGGACAGGGAATGAAAAACTGTTTTTT
TRBJ1-6,few,.,TRBV5-4,CASSFRGGPSPLHF,TGTGCCAGCAGCTTCAGAGGGGGGCCTTCACCCCTCCACTTT
TRBJ2-3,.,TRBD2,TRBV7-9,CASSLVGLAGGMFTQYF,TGTGCCAGCAGCTTAGTGGGACTAGCGGGGGGAATGTTTACGCAGTATTTT
TRBJ2-3,.,TRBD2,TRBV4-1,CASSQRGGSTDTQYF,TGCGCCAGCAGCCAGCGGGGGGGGAGCACAGATACGCAGTATTTT
TRBJ1-2,few,TRBD1,TRBV5-5,CASSKDRGRNGYTF,TGTGCCAGCAGCAAGGACAGGGGACGGAATGGCTACACCTTC